Each of the 8 T cell receptor beta chains below was sequenced from the same sample in a study of human T cells and chemical hapten exposure. TCRdb redid the calling of the RACE reads with MiXCR, one entry per CDR3 protein. The repertoire holds tens of thousands of distinct CDR3 sequences, with about 10% as singletons. Time point reported: healthy volunteer bleed at 2 weeks. The authors' total RNA extraction used unfractionated whole blood. What was sequenced was whole blood. Source of these receptors: a female donor in good health. Some clones in this sample may be carry-over from other donors' samples.

V usage is TRBV5-1 and J usage is TRBJ1-1; 9 bases align to TRBD1. V shed 1 base and J 4 bases; nucleotides not matched to a gene: 5. This CDR3 is 15 amino acids long. CDR1 and CDR2 (germline): SGHRS, YFSETQ. The CDR3 reads CASSLTGGGFTEAFF. Here the CDR3 DNA reads TGCGCCAGCAGCTTGACAGGGGGCGGCTTCACTGAAGCTTTCTTT.

The V gene is TRBV5-1, the J gene TRBJ2-7, with 8 bases lining up with TRBD1. Germline V gene lookup returns CDR1 SGHRS and CDR2 YFSETQ. The trim removed 4 bases at V and 3 bases at J, leaving 6 bases unmatched. The CDR3 is 14 residues long. CDR3 bases: TGCGCCAGCAGCACGGGACAGGATAACTACGAGCAGTACTTC. It is translated as CASSTGQDNYEQYF.

Of note for this clonotype: Relative to the germline gene, one junction end is altered; a read error may explain this. The rearrangement joins TRBV3-1 to TRBJ1-2; D unresolved. CDR3 length: 12 residues. Germline-derived CDR1 and CDR2 are LGHDT and YNNKEL (reference sequence). The CDR3 is CASSQDEAARAF. CDR3 nucleotide sequence: TGTGCCAGCAGCCAAGATGAGGCAGCCCGAGCCTTC.

This clonotype occurred many times. V and J are TRBV19 and TRBJ1-5; D unclear. The CDR3 consists of 15 residues. CDR1 and CDR2 from the germline V gene are LNHDA and SQIVND (reference sequence). V dropped 4 bases and J dropped 0 bases, with 10 bases sitting between them. Written as DNA, the CDR3 is TGTGCCAGTAGTACCCTTCGGGTTAGCAATCAGCCCCAGCATTTT. This translates into CASSTLRVSNQPQHF.

This clonotype was observed a few times. This rearrangement joins TRBV28 to TRBJ1-5; D not certain. V was trimmed by 5 bases and J by 10 bases, leaving 3 bases between them. This CDR3 spans 9 amino acids. The V gene's germline CDR1 is MDHEN and CDR2 SYDVKM. The CDR3 DNA is TGTGCCAGCAGTCCTCCCCAGCATTTT. Translated: CASSPPQHF. The whole variable domain, remainder taken from reference TRBV28 and TRBJ1-5, is DVKVTQSSRYLVKRTGEKVFLECVQDMDHENMFWYRQDPGLGLRLIYFSYDVKMKEKGDIPEGYSVSREKKERFSLILESASTNQTSMYLCASSPPQHFGDGTRLSIL.

This clonotype showed up just a few times. CDR3 residues: CSARDTGFHQPQHF. The CDR3 nucleotides read TGCAGTGCTAGAGACACAGGGTTCCATCAGCCCCAGCATTTT. The chain combines TRBV20-1 with TRBJ1-5; TRBD1 might be the D (6 bases). The germline gives CDR1 DFQATT, CDR2 SNEGSKA (reference sequence). This CDR3 has 14 amino acids. V was cut by 0 bases and J by 5 bases, with 11 bases left in between.

V usage is TRBV15 and J usage is TRBJ2-6, with D perhaps TRBD1 (6 bases). CDR3 length equals 14 residues. Germline-derived CDR1 and CDR2 are LNHNV and YYDKDF (reference sequence). Trimming took off 7 bases at V and 2 bases at J, with 9 bases between the two ends. The CDR3 loop is CATKQGAGANVLTF. CDR3 sequence (DNA): TGTGCCACCAAACAGGGTGCTGGGGCCAACGTCCTGACTTTC.

This clonotype was recorded a few times. The CDR3 here is CAISETTITSDNEQFF. The DNA for the CDR3 is TGTGCCATCAGTGAGACTACCATTACTAGTGACAATGAGCAGTTCTTC. The chain uses TRBV10-3 and TRBJ2-1; a possible D gene is TRBD2 (5 bases). The CDR3 runs to 16 residues. Trimming stripped 2 bases from V and 5 bases from J, with 16 bases between. Germline CDR1 is ENHRY and CDR2 is SYGVKD.